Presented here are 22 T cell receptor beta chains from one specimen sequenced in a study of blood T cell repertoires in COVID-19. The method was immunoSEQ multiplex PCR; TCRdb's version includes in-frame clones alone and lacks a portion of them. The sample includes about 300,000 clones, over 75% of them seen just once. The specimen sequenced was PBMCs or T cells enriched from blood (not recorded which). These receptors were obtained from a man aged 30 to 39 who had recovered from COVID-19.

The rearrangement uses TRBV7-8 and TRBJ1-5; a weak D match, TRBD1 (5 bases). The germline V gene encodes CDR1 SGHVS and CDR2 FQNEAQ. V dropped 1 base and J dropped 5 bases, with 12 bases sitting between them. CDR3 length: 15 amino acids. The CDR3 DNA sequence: TGTGCCAGCAGCTTAGGGAGGGACCTCCATCAGCCCCAGCATTTT. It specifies CASSLGRDLHQPQHF. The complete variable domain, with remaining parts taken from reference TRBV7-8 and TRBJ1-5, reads GAGVSQSPRYKVAKRGQDVALRCDPISGHVSLFWYQQALGQGPEFLTYFQNEAQLDKSGLPSDRFFAERPEGSVSTLKIQRTQQEDSAVYLCASSLGRDLHQPQHFGDGTRLSIL.

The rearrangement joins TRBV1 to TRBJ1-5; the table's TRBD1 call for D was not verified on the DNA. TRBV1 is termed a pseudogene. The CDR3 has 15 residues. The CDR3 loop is CTSSQWQNSNQPQHF. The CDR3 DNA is TGCACCAGCAGCCAGTGGCAGAATAGCAATCAGCCCCAGCATTTT.

For the CDR3, the DNA is TGTGCCAGCAGCTTAGCGCGGGACAGGCGGGGTGGCTACACCTTC. It yields the protein CASSLARDRRGGYTF. The chain links TRBV7-8 to TRBJ1-2; 8 bases align to TRBD1. CDR3 length equals 15 residues. The germline V gene encodes CDR1 SGHVS and CDR2 FQNEAQ. Trimming took 0 bases from V and 7 from J; bases not matched to a gene: 7.

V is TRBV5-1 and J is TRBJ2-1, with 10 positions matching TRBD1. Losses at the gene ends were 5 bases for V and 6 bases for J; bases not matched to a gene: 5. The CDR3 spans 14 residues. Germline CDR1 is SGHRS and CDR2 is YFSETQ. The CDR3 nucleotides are TGCGCCAGCAGTGGGACAGGGGACATCAATGAGCAGTTCTTC. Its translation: CASSGTGDINEQFF.

The CDR3 DNA sequence: TGTGCCAGCAAAGGACAGCTAAATTCACCCCTCCACTTT. As protein: CASKGQLNSPLHF. V gene TRBV5-5 combines with J gene TRBJ1-6; the D gene is possibly TRBD1 (6 bases). Between the trimmed V and J ends, which lost 6 bases and 7 bases, there was a span of 11 bases. The germline V gene encodes CDR1 SGHKS and CDR2 YYEKEE (reference sequence). CDR3 length: 13 amino acids.

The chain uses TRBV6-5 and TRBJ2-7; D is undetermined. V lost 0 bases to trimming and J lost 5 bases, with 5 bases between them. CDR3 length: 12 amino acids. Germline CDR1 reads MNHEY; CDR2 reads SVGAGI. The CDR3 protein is CASSYSRDEQYF. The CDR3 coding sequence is TGTGCCAGCAGTTACTCACGGGACGAGCAGTACTTC.

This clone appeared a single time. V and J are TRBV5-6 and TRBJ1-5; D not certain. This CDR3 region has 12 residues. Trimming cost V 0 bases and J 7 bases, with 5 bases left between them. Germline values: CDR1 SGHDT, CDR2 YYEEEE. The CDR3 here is CASSLGAQPQHF. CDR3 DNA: TGTGCCAGCAGCTTGGGGGCCCAGCCCCAGCATTTT.

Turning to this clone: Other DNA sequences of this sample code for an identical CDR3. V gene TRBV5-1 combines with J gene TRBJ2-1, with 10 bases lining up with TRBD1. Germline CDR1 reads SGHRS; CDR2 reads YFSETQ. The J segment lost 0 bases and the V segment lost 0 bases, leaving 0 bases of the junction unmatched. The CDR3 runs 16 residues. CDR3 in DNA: TGCGCCAGCAGCTTGGGGACAGGGGGCTCCTACAATGAGCAGTTCTTC. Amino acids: CASSLGTGGSYNEQFF.

The CDR3 DNA reads as TGTGCCAGCAGCCACTATACAGGGGGCTCTGGAAACACCATATATTTT. Protein product: CASSHYTGGSGNTIYF. The genes are TRBV2 and TRBJ1-3, with 8 bases that match TRBD1. Germline-derived CDR1 and CDR2 are SNHLY and FYNNEI. V trimming: 6 bases; J trimming: 0 bases; junction bases outside the gene matches: 7. This CDR3 spans 16 amino acids.

CDR3 nucleotides: TGTGCCAGTAGTAAATTCTTTCCCGGGACAGAAGAGACCCAGTACTTC. Translated, it gives CASSKFFPGTEETQYF. The rearrangement links TRBV19 to TRBJ2-5; 7 bases fit TRBD1. The CDR3 has 16 residues. The V and J ends lost 4 bases and 3 bases, in that order; junction bases with no gene match: 11. Germline V CDR1 and CDR2: LNHDA, SQIVND (reference sequence).

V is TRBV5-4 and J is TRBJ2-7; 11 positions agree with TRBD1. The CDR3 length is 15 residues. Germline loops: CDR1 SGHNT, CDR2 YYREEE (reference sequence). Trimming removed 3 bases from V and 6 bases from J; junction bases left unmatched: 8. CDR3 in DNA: TGTGCCAGCAGCTACTGGACAGGGGGCCTCCGCGAGCAGTACTTC. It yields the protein CASSYWTGGLREQYF.

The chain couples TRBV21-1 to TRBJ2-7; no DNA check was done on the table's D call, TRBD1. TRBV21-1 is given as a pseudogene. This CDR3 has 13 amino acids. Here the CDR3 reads CASRPRVSLEQYF. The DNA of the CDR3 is TGTGCCAGCCGGCCCAGGGTATCTCTCGAGCAGTACTTC.

The DNA for the CDR3 is TGTGCCAGCAGCCTTACGGCGGGCCAGACGAGTATTCAGTACTTC. Protein product: CASSLTAGQTSIQYF. This rearrangement joins TRBV7-9 to TRBJ2-4; perhaps TRBD2 as D (5 bases). With 5 bases removed from V and 10 bases from J, the gap between germline ends came to 21 bases. Germline V gene data show CDR1 as SEHNR and CDR2 as FQNEAQ (reference sequence). The CDR3 is made up of 15 amino acids. Combining the CDR3 with reference TRBV7-9 and TRBJ2-4 gives the whole variable domain DTGVSQNPRHKITKRGQNVTFRCDPISEHNRLYWYRQTLGQGPEFLTYFQNEAQLEKSRLLSDRFSAERPKGSFSTLEIQRTEQGDSAMYLCASSLTAGQTSIQYFGAGTRLSVL.

The CDR3: CASSRDRGRNYGYTF. The CDR3 bases are TGTGCCAGCAGCAGGGACAGGGGGCGTAACTATGGCTACACCTTC. The chain couples TRBV21-1 to TRBJ1-2; TRBD1 is taken as the D call from the table, unchecked against the DNA. TRBV21-1 is annotated as a pseudogene. This CDR3 has 15 residues.

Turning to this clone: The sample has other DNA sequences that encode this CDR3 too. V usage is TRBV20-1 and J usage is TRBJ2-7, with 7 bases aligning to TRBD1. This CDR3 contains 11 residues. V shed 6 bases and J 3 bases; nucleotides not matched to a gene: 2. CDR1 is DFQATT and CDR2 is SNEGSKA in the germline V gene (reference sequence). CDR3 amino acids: CSADRDYEQYF. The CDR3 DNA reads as TGCAGTGCCGACAGGGACTACGAGCAGTACTTC.

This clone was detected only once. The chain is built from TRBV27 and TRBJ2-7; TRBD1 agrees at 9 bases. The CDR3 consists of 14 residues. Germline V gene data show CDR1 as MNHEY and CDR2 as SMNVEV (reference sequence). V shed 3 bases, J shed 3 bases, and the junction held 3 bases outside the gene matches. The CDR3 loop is CASSFDRGGYEQYF. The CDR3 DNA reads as TGTGCCAGCAGTTTCGACAGGGGGGGCTACGAGCAGTACTTC.

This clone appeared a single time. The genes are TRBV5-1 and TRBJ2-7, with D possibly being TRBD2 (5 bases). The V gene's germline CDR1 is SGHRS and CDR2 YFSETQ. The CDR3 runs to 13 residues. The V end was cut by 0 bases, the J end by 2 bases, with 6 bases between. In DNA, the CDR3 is TGCGCCAGCAGCTTGGGAGGGACCTACGAGCAGTACTTC. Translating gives CASSLGGTYEQYF. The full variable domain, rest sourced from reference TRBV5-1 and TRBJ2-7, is KAGVTQTPRYLIKTRGQQVTLSCSPISGHRSVSWYQQTPGQGLQFLFEYFSETQRNKGNFPGRFSGRQFSNSRSEMNVSTLELGDSALYLCASSLGGTYEQYFGPGTRLTVT.

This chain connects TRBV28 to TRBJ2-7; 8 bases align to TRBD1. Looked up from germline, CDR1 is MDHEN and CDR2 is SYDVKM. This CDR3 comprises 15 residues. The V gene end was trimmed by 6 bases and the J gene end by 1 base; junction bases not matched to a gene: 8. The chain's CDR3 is CASSPHGTGSYEQYF. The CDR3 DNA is TGTGCCAGCAGCCCTCACGGGACAGGATCCTACGAGCAGTACTTC.

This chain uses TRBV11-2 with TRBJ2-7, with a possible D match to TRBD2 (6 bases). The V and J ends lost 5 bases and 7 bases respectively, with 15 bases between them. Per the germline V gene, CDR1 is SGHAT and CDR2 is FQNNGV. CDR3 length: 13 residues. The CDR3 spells CASSHIGGWEQYF. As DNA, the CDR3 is TGTGCCAGCAGCCACATTGGGGGGTGGGAGCAGTACTTC. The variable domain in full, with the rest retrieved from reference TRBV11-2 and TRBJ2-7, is EAGVAQSPRYKIIEKRQSVAFWCNPISGHATLYWYQQILGQGPKLLIQFQNNGVVDDSQLPKDRFSAERLKGVDSTLKIQPAKLEDSAVYLCASSHIGGWEQYFGPGTRLTVT.

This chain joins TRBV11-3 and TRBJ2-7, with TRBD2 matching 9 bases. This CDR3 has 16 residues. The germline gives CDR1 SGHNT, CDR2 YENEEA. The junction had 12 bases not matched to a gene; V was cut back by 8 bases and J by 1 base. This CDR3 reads CASGIRAAGGSYEQYF. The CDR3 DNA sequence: TGTGCCAGCGGAATACGAGCAGCGGGAGGTTCCTACGAGCAGTACTTC.

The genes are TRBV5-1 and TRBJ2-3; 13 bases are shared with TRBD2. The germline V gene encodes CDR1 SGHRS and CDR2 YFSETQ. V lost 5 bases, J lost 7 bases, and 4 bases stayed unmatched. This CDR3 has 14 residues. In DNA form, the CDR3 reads TGCGCCAGCAGGGGGACTAGCGGGACAAATACGCAGTATTTT. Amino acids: CASRGTSGTNTQYF.

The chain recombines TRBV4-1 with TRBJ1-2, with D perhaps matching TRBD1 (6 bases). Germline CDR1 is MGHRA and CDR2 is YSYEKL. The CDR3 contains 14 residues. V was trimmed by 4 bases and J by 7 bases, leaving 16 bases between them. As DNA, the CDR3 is TGCGCCAGCAGCCTCGCAAAGGGACACCCTGGCTACACCTTC. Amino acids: CASSLAKGHPGYTF.